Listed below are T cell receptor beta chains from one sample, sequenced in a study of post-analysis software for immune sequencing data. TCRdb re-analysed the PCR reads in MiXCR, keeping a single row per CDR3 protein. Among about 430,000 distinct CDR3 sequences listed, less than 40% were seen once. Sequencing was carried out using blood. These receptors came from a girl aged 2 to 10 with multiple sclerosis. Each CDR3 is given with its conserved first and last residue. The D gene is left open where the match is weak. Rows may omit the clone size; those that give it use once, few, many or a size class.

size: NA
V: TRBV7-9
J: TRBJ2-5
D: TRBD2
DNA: TGTGCCAGCAGCCGAAAATTACTTGGGACTAGCGGGAGACGAGAGACCCAGTACTTC
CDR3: CASSRKLLGTSGRRETQYF

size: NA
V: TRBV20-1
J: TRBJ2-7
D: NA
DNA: TGCAGTGCTAGAGATCGAGGAGGGAACTACGAGCAGTACTTC
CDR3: CSARDRGGNYEQYF

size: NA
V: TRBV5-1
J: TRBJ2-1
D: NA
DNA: TGCGCCAGCAGACCCGGGACGGCCAGCTCCTACAATGAGCAGTTCTTC
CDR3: CASRPGTASSYNEQFF

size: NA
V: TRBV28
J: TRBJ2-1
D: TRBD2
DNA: TGTGCCAGCAGTGAATTTGAGGGAGGGACCTACAATGAGCAGTTCTTC
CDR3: CASSEFEGGTYNEQFF

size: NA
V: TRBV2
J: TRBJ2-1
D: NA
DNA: TGTGCCACACACAGTCACAGTTACAATGAGCAGTTTTTC
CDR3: CATHSHSYNEQFF

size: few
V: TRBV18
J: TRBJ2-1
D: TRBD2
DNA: TGTGCCAGCTCACCACCGGGACTAGCGGGTGGCAATGAGCAGTTCTTC
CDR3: CASSPPGLAGGNEQFF

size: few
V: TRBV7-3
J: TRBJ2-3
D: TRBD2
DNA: TGTGCCAGCAGCTTAGGGCTAGCGGGAGGAGATACGCAGTATTTT
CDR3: CASSLGLAGGDTQYF

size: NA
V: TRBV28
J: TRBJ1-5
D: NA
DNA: TGTGCCAGCACCCTACAGGGACTCTGGCATGGGAGCAATCAGCCCCAGCATTTT
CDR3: CASTLQGLWHGSNQPQHF

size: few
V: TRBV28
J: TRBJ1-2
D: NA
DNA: TGTGCCAGCAGCGTACTATCGGCATATGGCTACACCTTC
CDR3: CASSVLSAYGYTF

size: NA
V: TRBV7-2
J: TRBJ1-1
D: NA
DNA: TGTGCCAGCAGTGGTGGGGGGTGGAACACTGAAGCTTTCTTT
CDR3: CASSGGGWNTEAFF

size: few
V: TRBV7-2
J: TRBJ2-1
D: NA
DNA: TGTGCCAGCAGCTTAGAGCGGCGCGGCGCTTACAATGAGCAGTTCTTC
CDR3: CASSLERRGAYNEQFF

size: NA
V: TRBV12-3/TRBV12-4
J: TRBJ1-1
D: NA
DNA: TGTGCCAGCACCCACCCTCAATACCTTTATGAAGCTTTCTTT
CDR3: CASTHPQYLYEAFF

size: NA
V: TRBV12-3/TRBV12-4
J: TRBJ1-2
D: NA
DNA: TGTGCCAGCAGCCTTCCTCCTTTTGGGGGATACGGCTACACCTTC
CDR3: CASSLPPFGGYGYTF

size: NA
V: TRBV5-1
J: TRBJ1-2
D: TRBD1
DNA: TGCGCCAGCAGCGAAAGGACAGGGGCGACGACCCACTATGGCTACACCTTC
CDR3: CASSERTGATTHYGYTF

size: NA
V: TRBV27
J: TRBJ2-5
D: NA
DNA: TGTGTCAGCAGTTTATCCGTGAGGGGCCGGGAGACCCAGTACTTC
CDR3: CVSSLSVRGRETQYF

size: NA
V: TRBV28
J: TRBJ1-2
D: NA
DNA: TGTGCCAGCAGTCTGTGGGGGGCTAACTATGGCTACACCTTC
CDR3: CASSLWGANYGYTF

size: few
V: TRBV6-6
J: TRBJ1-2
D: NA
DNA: TGTGCCAGCAGCGAGAGTGAGGCGCGGGGCTACACCTTC
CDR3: CASSESEARGYTF

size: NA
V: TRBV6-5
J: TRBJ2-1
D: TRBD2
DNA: TGTGCCAGCAAACCACTAGCGTTAAGAGCGGGGAATGAGCAGTTCTTC
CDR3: CASKPLALRAGNEQFF

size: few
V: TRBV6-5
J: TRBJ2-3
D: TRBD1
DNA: TGTGCCAGCAGTTACTCGACAGGGAGCACAGATACGCAGTATTTT
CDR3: CASSYSTGSTDTQYF

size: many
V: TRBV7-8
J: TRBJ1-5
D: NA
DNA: TGTGCCAGCAGCTTAGCGGTGGGGAGTCAGCCCCAGCATTTT
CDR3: CASSLAVGSQPQHF

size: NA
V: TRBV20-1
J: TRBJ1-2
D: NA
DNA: TGCAGTGCTAGAGATTTGGACAGACACTTCAACTATGGCTACACCTTC
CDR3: CSARDLDRHFNYGYTF

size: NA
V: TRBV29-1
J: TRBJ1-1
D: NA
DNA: TGCAGCGTTGCTGGGCTTTTGAATACTGAAGCTTTCTTT
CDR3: CSVAGLLNTEAFF

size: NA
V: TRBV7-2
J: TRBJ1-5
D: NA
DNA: TGTGCCAGCAGTCCCTGGGACGGAGGCGGTCAGCCCCAGCATTTT
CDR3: CASSPWDGGGQPQHF

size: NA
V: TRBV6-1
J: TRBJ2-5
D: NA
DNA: TGTGCCAGCAGTGAAGGTGTGGGGTCGTTAGAGACCCAGTACTTC
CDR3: CASSEGVGSLETQYF

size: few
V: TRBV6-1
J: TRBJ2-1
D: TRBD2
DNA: TGTGCCAGCCATTTCGGGCTAGCGGGAGGTAATGAGCAGTTCTTC
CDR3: CASHFGLAGGNEQFF